The source of this TCR beta chain is a study of blood T cell repertoires in COVID-19. Background on the study: Whether acute or convalescent, the COVID-19 samples came from the United States, Italy and Spain. Nucleic acid was either cDNA or gDNA, and it came from T cells, B-cell-depleted T cells, or PBMCs.

The CDR3 has 14 amino acids. V lost 3 bases to trimming and J lost 4 bases; unmatched junction nucleotides: 5. Germline V CDR1 and CDR2: SEHNR, FQNEAQ (reference sequence). In the study's own analysis: Reference gene primer amplification yielded estimated nucleated cell counts. Produced via immunoSEQ multiplex PCR; TCRdb's table is partial and in-frame only. V, J and clone size are taken as reported in that table, and D and trimming were inferred from the DNA itself. The repertoire holds about 170,000 clones, 80% to 85% seen once, with 11% to 15% in the top ten. The sequencing sample was made of peripheral blood. The source is a man between 18 and 29 years old with active or convalescent COVID-19. V is TRBV7-9 and J is TRBJ2-5; 7 nucleotides align to TRBD1. The DNA for the CDR3 is TGTGCCAGCAGCTTCACGACAGGGATAGAGACCCAGTACTTC. Protein product: CASSFTTGIETQYF.